The clone carrying this T cell receptor beta chain was seen just once. This CDR3 is built from 14 residues. Germline trimming cut 5 bases from V and 1 base from J; bases unmatched to any gene: 5. Germline loops: CDR1 SGHRS, CDR2 YFSETQ. This sample was included in a study of blood T cell repertoires in COVID-19. Under the authors' procedure: How many nucleated cells were present was estimated from reference gene primer amplification. Libraries were prepared by immunoSEQ multiplex PCR; TCRdb keeps only in-frame clonotypes and omits some of them. The D gene and trimming were derived from the DNA, and the V and J assignments and clone size from that table. Among tens of thousands of clones, more than 80% were seen once, and the ten largest hold just under 8.5%.

Sequences were obtained from peripheral blood. This TCR came from a human donor with active COVID-19. The donor label of this sample is uncertain. The chain combines TRBV5-1 with TRBJ2-5; TRBD1 matches 7 bases. The CDR3 protein is CASSWDSRQETQYF. The DNA of the CDR3 is TGCGCCAGCAGTTGGGACAGCCGCCAAGAGACCCAGTACTTC.